The TCR beta chain described here comes from a study of T cells expressing NK-cell markers. TCRdb re-called the 5' RACE reads and shows each CDR3 protein once, DNA omitted. The data show over 200,000 distinct CDR3 sequences, and the top ten clones hold roughly 0.4%. The CDR3 length is 17 residues. The V and J genes are TRBV12-3 or TRBV12-4 and TRBJ2-2; TCRdb designates TRBD1, a call that cannot be tested without DNA. This receptor was obtained from a man younger than 30 in good health. Input material: blood T cells: a sorted CD56 or NKG2C T cell subset, CD4+ or CD8+ T cells, or bulk PBMC T cells (not recorded which). This CDR3 is CASRPLAGTGNTGELFF.